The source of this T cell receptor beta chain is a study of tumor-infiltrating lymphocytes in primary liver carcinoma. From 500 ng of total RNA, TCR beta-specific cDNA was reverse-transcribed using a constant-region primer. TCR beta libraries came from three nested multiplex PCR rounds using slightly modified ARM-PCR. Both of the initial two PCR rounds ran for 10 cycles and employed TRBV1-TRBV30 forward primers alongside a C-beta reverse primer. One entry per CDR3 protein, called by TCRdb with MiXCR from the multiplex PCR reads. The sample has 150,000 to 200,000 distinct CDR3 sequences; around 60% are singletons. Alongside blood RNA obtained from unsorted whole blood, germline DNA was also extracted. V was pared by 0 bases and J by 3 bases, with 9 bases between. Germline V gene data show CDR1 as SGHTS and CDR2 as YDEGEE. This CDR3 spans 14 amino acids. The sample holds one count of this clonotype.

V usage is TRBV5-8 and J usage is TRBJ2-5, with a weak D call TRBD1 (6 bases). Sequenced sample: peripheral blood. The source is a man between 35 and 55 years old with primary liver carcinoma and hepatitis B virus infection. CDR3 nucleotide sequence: TGTGCCAGCAGCTTGGTTGGGGGCGAAGAGACCCAGTACTTC. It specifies CASSLVGGEETQYF.